The 5 T cell receptor beta chains in this list originate from one sample, sequenced in a study of blood T cell repertoires in COVID-19. Profiled with immunoSEQ multiplex PCR; TCRdb holds only in-frame clones, not every one. The sample includes some 150,000 clones, approximately 85% of them seen just once. The sample taken for sequencing was peripheral blood. The receptors were gathered from a man in his forties or fifties with acute or convalescent COVID-19.

J is TRBJ2-5 and V is TRBV7-2; a possible D gene is TRBD2 (6 bases). Germline CDR1 is SGHTA and CDR2 is FQGNSA. The CDR3 loop spans 13 amino acids. The germline V and J ends were trimmed by 6 bases and 2 bases, with 10 bases remaining between them. The CDR3 spells CASSRDFQETQYF. The CDR3 DNA reads as TGTGCCAGCAGTCGGGACTTTCAAGAGACCCAGTACTTC.

The rearrangement links TRBV5-1 to TRBJ1-2; no clear D. This CDR3 is built from 14 residues. V shed 0 bases and J shed 4 bases, with 10 bases lying between them. The V gene's germline CDR1 is SGHRS and CDR2 YFSETQ. The CDR3 DNA is TGCGCCAGCAGCTTGGTTGGAGATGTCTATGGCTACACCTTC. As protein: CASSLVGDVYGYTF.

The V and J genes are TRBV2 and TRBJ2-1, with 7 bases matching TRBD2. V trimming: 6 bases; J trimming: 1 base; junction bases outside the gene matches: 3. Germline V gene data show CDR1 as SNHLY and CDR2 as FYNNEI. This CDR3 has 14 residues. CDR3 nucleotide sequence: TGTGCCAGCAGGGCAGCGGGATCCTACAATGAGCAGTTCTTC. This codes for CASRAAGSYNEQFF.

Only a few counts were recorded for this clone. In nucleotides, the CDR3 is TGCAGCGTTGTACAGGGCTATGGCTACACCTTC. It yields the protein CSVVQGYGYTF. V and J are TRBV29-1 and TRBJ1-2, with D perhaps matching TRBD1 (6 bases). Germline values: CDR1 SQVTM, CDR2 ANQGSEA. V gave up 4 bases and J gave up 4 bases, with 7 bases separating them. CDR3 size: 11 residues.

The chain links TRBV12-5 to TRBJ1-3; 7 bases are a match to TRBD1. V gave up 3 bases and J gave up 9 bases; unmatched junction bases: 26. The CDR3 is 20 amino acids. Germline lookup yields CDR1 LGHNT and CDR2 FRNRAP. The CDR3 DNA follows: TGTGCTAGTGGTTTCATGCCGACGTACAGGGGCCCGGAGGCGGAGGGCACCATATATTTT. Its protein product is CASGFMPTYRGPEAEGTIYF. Looking up the rest from reference TRBV12-5 and TRBJ1-3 gives the full variable domain: DARVTQTPRHKVTEMGQEVTMRCQPILGHNTVFWYRQTMMQGLELLAYFRNRAPLDDSGMPKDRFSAEMPDATLATLKIQPSEPRDSAVYFCASGFMPTYRGPEAEGTIYFGEGSWLTVV.